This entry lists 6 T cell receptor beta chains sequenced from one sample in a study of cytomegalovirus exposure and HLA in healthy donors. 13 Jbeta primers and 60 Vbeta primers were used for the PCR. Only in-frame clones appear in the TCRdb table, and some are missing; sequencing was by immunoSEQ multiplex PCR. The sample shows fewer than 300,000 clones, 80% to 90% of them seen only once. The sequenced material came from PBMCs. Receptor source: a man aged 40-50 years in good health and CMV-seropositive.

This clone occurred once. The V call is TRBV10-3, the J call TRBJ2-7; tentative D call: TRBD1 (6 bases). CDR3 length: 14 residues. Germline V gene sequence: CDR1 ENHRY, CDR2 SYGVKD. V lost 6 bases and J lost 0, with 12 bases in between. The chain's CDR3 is CAIRAGGDSYEQYF. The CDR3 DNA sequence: TGTGCCATCAGGGCTGGGGGCGACTCCTACGAGCAGTACTTC.

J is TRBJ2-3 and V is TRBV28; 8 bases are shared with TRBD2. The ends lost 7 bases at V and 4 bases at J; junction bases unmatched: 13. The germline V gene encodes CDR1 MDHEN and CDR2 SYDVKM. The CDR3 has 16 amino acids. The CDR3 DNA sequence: TGTGCCAGCAAGGATGTGAGCGGGAGCCAGCCAGATACGCAGTATTTT. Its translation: CASKDVSGSQPDTQYF.

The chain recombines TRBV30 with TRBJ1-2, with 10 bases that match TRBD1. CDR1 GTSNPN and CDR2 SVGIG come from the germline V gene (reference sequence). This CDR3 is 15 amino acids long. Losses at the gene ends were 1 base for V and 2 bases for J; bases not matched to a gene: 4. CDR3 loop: CAWSGRDRGNYGYTF. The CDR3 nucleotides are TGTGCCTGGAGTGGCCGGGACAGGGGCAACTATGGCTACACCTTC.

CDR3 nucleotides: TGCGCCAGCAGCTTGATTCTAGCGGACTACGAGCAGTACTTC. Translation: CASSLILADYEQYF. The chain has TRBV5-1 and TRBJ2-7; 7 bases fit TRBD2. Losses at the gene ends were 1 base for V and 3 bases for J; bases not matched to a gene: 4. From germline, CDR1 is SGHRS and CDR2 YFSETQ. The CDR3 spans 14 residues.

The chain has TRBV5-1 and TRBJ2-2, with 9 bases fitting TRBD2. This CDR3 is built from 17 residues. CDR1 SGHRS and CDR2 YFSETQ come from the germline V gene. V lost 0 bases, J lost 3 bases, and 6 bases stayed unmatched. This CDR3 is CASSLERLAGYTGELFF. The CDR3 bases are TGCGCCAGCAGCTTGGAAAGGCTAGCGGGGTACACCGGGGAGCTGTTTTTT.

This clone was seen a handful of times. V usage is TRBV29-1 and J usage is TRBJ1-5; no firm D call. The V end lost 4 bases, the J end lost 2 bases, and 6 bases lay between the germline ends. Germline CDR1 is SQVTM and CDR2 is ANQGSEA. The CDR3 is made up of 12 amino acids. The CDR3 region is CSVVIGNQPQHF. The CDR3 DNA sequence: TGCAGCGTTGTCATAGGCAATCAGCCCCAGCATTTT. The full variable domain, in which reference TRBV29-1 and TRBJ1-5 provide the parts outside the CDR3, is SAVISQKPSRDICQRGTSLTIQCQVDSQVTMMFWYRQQPGQSLTLIATANQGSEATYESGFVIDKFPISRPNLTFSTLTVSNMSPEDSSIYLCSVVIGNQPQHFGDGTRLSIL.